The clone carrying this T cell receptor beta chain was seen just once. Profiled with immunoSEQ multiplex PCR; TCRdb holds only in-frame clones, not every one. The repertoire holds about 2.1 million clones, around 93% seen once, with about 1.5% in the top ten. The V gene lost 0 bases and the J gene lost 6 bases, with 12 bases spanning the gap. CDR3 length: 15 amino acids. The V gene's germline CDR1 is ENHRY and CDR2 SYGVKD. The data belong to a study of shared clonotypes between healthy human individuals. The naive CD8 population came from CD45RO-negative cells selected for CCR7, without terminally differentiated effector memory CD45RA+ cells.

The sample was naive CD8+ T cells from PBMCs. V is TRBV10-3 and J is TRBJ2-1; unclear D gene. This sequence originates from a man younger than 35 in good health. Some clones in this sample may be carry-over from other donors' samples. In DNA form, the CDR3 reads TGTGCCATCAGTGAGTCGACTGCCTACTTCAATGAGCAGTTCTTC. Protein sequence: CAISESTAYFNEQFF.